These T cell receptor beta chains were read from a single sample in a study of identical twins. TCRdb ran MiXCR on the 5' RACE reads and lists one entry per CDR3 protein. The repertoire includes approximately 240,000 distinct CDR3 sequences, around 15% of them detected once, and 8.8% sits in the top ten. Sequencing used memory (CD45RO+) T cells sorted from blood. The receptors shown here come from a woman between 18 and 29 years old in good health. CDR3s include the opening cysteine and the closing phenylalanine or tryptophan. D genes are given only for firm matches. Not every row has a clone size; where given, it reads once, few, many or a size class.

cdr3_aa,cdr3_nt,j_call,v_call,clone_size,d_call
CASSLVGLGQPQHF,TGCGCCAGCAGCTTGGTGGGATTGGGACAGCCCCAGCATTTT,TRBJ1-5,TRBV5-1,many,.
CSALRGGSYNSPLHF,TGCAGTGCCCTCCGAGGGGGATCCTATAATTCACCCCTCCACTTT,TRBJ1-6,TRBV20-1,many,.
CASSPPPQNTGELFF,TGTGCCAGCAGCCCCCCCCCGCAGAACACCGGGGAGCTGTTTTTT,TRBJ2-2,TRBV5-4,few,.
CASTWTGTYEQYF,TGTGCCAGCACCTGGACAGGGACCTACGAGCAGTACTTC,TRBJ2-7,TRBV3-1,few,TRBD1
CASSQGLAGGWSTDTQYF,TGTGCCAGCAGCCAAGGGCTAGCGGGGGGGTGGAGCACAGATACGCAGTATTTT,TRBJ2-3,TRBV4-2,few,TRBD2
CASEGTLFTGELFF,TGTGCCAGCGAGGGTACCCTTTTCACCGGGGAGCTGTTTTTT,TRBJ2-2,TRBV5-5,many,.
CASSFYLRGRSTEAFF,TGTGCCAGCAGTTTTTATCTCAGGGGGCGAAGTACTGAAGCTTTCTTT,TRBJ1-1,TRBV12-3/TRBV12-4,many,TRBD1
CASSLVRARSPDTQYF,TGTGCCAGCAGCTTAGTGCGAGCGCGATCACCAGATACGCAGTATTTT,TRBJ2-3,TRBV7-2,few,.
CASSLGGTLNTGELFF,TGTGCCAGCAGCTTAGGCGGGACGCTGAACACCGGGGAGCTGTTTTTT,TRBJ2-2,TRBV11-3,.,.
CASSLPGGGANVLTF,TGTGCCAGCAGCCTACCCGGGGGAGGGGCCAACGTCCTGACTTTC,TRBJ2-6,TRBV12-3/TRBV12-4,few,.
CASSQDPGLVGETQYF,TGCGCCAGCAGCCAAGATCCGGGACTTGTGGGCGAGACCCAGTACTTC,TRBJ2-5,TRBV4-3,.,.
CASSLTRLGYTF,TGTGCCAGTTCCCTAACCCGGCTTGGCTACACCTTC,TRBJ1-2,TRBV12-3/TRBV12-4,.,.
CASSGDLGGYTF,TGCGCCAGCAGCGGGGACTTGGGGGGCTACACCTTC,TRBJ1-2,TRBV5-1,.,.
CASSPGTGINTDTQYF,TGTGCCAGCAGCCCCGGGACAGGGATAAACACAGATACGCAGTATTTT,TRBJ2-3,TRBV12-3/TRBV12-4,many,TRBD1
CASSSPSRGPDYNEQSF,TGTGCCAGCAGTAGTCCTTCACGTGGACCGGACTACAATGAGCAGTCCTTC,TRBJ2-1,TRBV12-3/TRBV12-4,once,.
CASSPHSSYNEQFF,TGTGCCAGCAGCCCCCACAGCTCCTACAATGAGCAGTTCTTC,TRBJ2-1,TRBV7-2,.,.
CASSSGQGPLEQFF,TGTGCCAGCAGCTCCGGACAGGGGCCCCTTGAGCAGTTCTTC,TRBJ2-1,TRBV7-2,once,TRBD1
CASSQPGMNTEAFF,TGTGCCAGCAGCCAACCAGGCATGAACACTGAAGCTTTCTTT,TRBJ1-1,TRBV3-1,few,.
CASSLGQGSYGYTF,TGCGCCAGCAGCTTGGGACAAGGAAGCTATGGCTACACCTTC,TRBJ1-2,TRBV5-1,many,.
CASSYTGNEQYF,TGCGCCAGCAGCTACACAGGGAACGAGCAGTACTTC,TRBJ2-7,TRBV5-1,.,.
CASSADRGEGTQYF,TGTGCCAGTAGTGCAGACAGGGGAGAGGGGACCCAGTACTTC,TRBJ2-5,TRBV19,.,TRBD1
CASSPALGAGELFF,TGTGCCAGCTCACCAGCTCTTGGGGCCGGGGAGCTGTTTTTT,TRBJ2-2,TRBV18,many,.
CASKKGGRERLF,TGTGCCAGCAAAAAAGGAGGGCGGGAGAGGCTCTTC,TRBJ2-1,TRBV12-3/TRBV12-4,few,TRBD2
CASSQGGLPDTQYF,TGTGCCAGCAGCCAAGGAGGTTTACCAGATACGCAGTATTTT,TRBJ2-3,TRBV3-1,few,.
CAWSLMRGQETQYF,TGTGCCTGGAGTCTTATGAGGGGGCAAGAGACCCAGTACTTC,TRBJ2-5,TRBV30,.,.
CASTQSGRGRNEQFF,TGTGCCAGCACCCAAAGCGGGAGGGGGAGGAATGAGCAGTTCTTC,TRBJ2-1,TRBV25-1,few,TRBD2
CASSSRTGVNTGELFF,TGTGCCAGCAGCTCCCGGACAGGGGTGAACACCGGGGAGCTGTTTTTT,TRBJ2-2,TRBV2,.,TRBD1
CASSGTGRYGYTF,TGTGCCAGCAGCGGGACAGGGCGCTATGGCTACACCTTC,TRBJ1-2,TRBV12-3/TRBV12-4,many,TRBD1
CASSRGAVEAFF,TGTGCCAGCAGCAGGGGGGCGGTTGAAGCTTTCTTT,TRBJ1-1,TRBV14,.,.
CASSFGTALETQYF,TGTGCCAGCAGCTTCGGGACAGCCTTAGAGACCCAGTACTTC,TRBJ2-5,TRBV11-2,.,TRBD1
CACSQDNEQFF,TGTGCCTGCAGCCAGGACAATGAGCAGTTCTTC,TRBJ2-1,TRBV2,.,.
CSARDLANSYNEQFF,TGCAGTGCTAGAGACCTTGCAAACTCCTACAATGAGCAGTTCTTC,TRBJ2-1,TRBV20-1,few,.
CSVLTWDSRAQETQYF,TGCAGCGTTCTTACCTGGGACTCAAGGGCCCAAGAGACCCAGTACTTC,TRBJ2-5,TRBV29-1,.,.
CASSLNSGRVSGELFF,TGCGCCAGCAGCTTAAATAGCGGGAGGGTCTCCGGGGAGCTGTTTTTT,TRBJ2-2,TRBV5-1,.,TRBD2
CASSLRQGGGTEAFF,TGTGCCAGCAGTTTGAGGCAGGGCGGTGGCACTGAAGCTTTCTTT,TRBJ1-1,TRBV12-3/TRBV12-4,few,.
CASSPIGDYGYTF,TGTGCCAGCAGCCCAATTGGGGACTATGGCTACACCTTC,TRBJ1-2,TRBV7-2,few,.
CASSWQHTDTQYF,TGTGCCAGCAGCTGGCAACACACAGATACGCAGTATTTT,TRBJ2-3,TRBV11-3,few,.
CGGAGKGYNEQFF,TGCGGTGGAGCGGGGAAAGGCTACAATGAGCAGTTCTTC,TRBJ2-1,TRBV20-1,.,TRBD2
CASSPAVSGRTDTQYF,TGCGCCAGCAGCCCCGCGGTTAGCGGGAGAACAGATACGCAGTATTTT,TRBJ2-3,TRBV4-3,.,TRBD2
CATSRGVRETQYF,TGTGCCACCAGCAGGGGCGTTCGGGAGACCCAGTACTTC,TRBJ2-5,TRBV15,few,.
CASSLVGQGRDNQPQHF,TGTGCCAGCAGCTTAGTTGGACAGGGGCGAGACAATCAGCCCCAGCATTTT,TRBJ1-5,TRBV7-2,many,TRBD1
CASRFPGRGEKLFF,TGTGCCAGTCGTTTTCCGGGCCGAGGGGAAAAACTGTTTTTT,TRBJ1-4,TRBV19,many,.
CASSDTSGRPDTQYF,TGTGCCAGCAGTGACACTAGCGGGAGGCCAGATACGCAGTATTTT,TRBJ2-3,TRBV6-4,few,TRBD2
CASLRALGGNEQFF,TGTGCCAGCTTGCGGGCCCTGGGGGGCAATGAGCAGTTCTTC,TRBJ2-1,TRBV5-5,.,.
CASTWEGNYNEQFF,TGTGCCAGCACCTGGGAGGGAAACTACAATGAGCAGTTCTTC,TRBJ2-1,TRBV7-3,few,TRBD2
CSVDGGTDTQYF,TGCAGCGTTGACGGCGGGACAGATACGCAGTATTTT,TRBJ2-3,TRBV29-1,few,.
CASSYPKGAGGRGQYF,TGTGCCAGCAGTTACCCAAAGGGCGCGGGAGGGCGAGGGCAGTATTTT,TRBJ2-3,TRBV6-5,.,TRBD2
CATKPQGLGTDTQYF,TGTGCCACCAAGCCCCAGGGGTTGGGCACAGATACGCAGTATTTT,TRBJ2-3,TRBV27,.,.
CSARDVGGRDNHQETQYF,TGCAGTGCTAGAGACGTCGGTGGGCGGGACAACCACCAAGAGACCCAGTACTTC,TRBJ2-5,TRBV20-1,few,.